Shown below are 11 T cell receptor beta chains from a single sample sequenced in a study of human T cells and chemical hapten exposure. The time point was: patch test 2, 6 weeks after DPC sensitization. Treatment defined: therapeutic diphenylcyclopropenone sensitization with weekly scalp DPC. TCRdb called the RACE reads again in MiXCR, with one record for every CDR3 protein. The table shows about 73,000 distinct CDR3 sequences, with 7.5% to 9.5% occurring only once. The sample consisted of whole blood, taken in connection with sensitization to the hapten diphenylcyclopropenone (DPC). Receptors were obtained from a woman in her 50s with alopecia areata. Some clones in this sample may be carry-over from other donors' samples.

This clonotype was counted at least ten times. The V and J genes are TRBV20-1 and TRBJ1-2; tentatively, D is TRBD1 (6 bases). CDR3 length: 14 residues. The germline V and J ends were trimmed by 3 bases and 8 bases, with 19 bases remaining between them. The V gene's germline CDR1 is DFQATT and CDR2 SNEGSKA (reference sequence). In DNA form, the CDR3 reads TGCAGTGCTAGCAAACGGACAGCCCTCAGAGGCTACACCTTC. The encoded protein is CSASKRTALRGYTF.

The table lists this clonotype with many counts. This chain links TRBV2 with TRBJ1-5; 10 nucleotides line up with TRBD1. Germline lookup yields CDR1 SNHLY and CDR2 FYNNEI. This CDR3 is 15 amino acids long. Trimming at V came to 7 bases and at J to 3 bases, leaving 6 bases not matched to a gene. The DNA of the CDR3 is TGTGCCAGCAAGGAGGGACAGGGGCTCAATCAGCCCCAGCATTTT. Its protein is CASKEGQGLNQPQHF.

This clonotype was observed at least ten times. The J gene is TRBJ1-1, the V gene TRBV6-2 or TRBV6-3; 10 nucleotides agree with TRBD1. The V gene end was trimmed by 7 bases and the J gene end by 0 bases; junction bases not matched to a gene: 8. CDR3 length: 16 residues. The germline V gene has CDR1 MNHEY and CDR2 SVGEGT. In DNA, the CDR3 is TGTGCCAGCATCCCGGGACAGGGGATAGTGAACACTGAAGCTTTCTTT. Translated: CASIPGQGIVNTEAFF.

The rearrangement links TRBV11-2 to TRBJ2-5; D not certain. Trimming left V 5 bases short and J 0 bases short, with 19 bases between. In germline, CDR1 is SGHAT, CDR2 FQNNGV. The length of the CDR3 is 17 residues. The CDR3 sequence is CASSPTWRPRDQETQYF. As DNA, the CDR3 is TGTGCCAGCAGCCCCACCTGGCGGCCAAGGGACCAAGAGACCCAGTACTTC.

This clonotype was seen at least ten times. The J gene is TRBJ2-3, the V gene TRBV7-2; D is possibly TRBD2 (6 bases). The germline gives CDR1 SGHTA, CDR2 FQGNSA. This CDR3 contains 15 residues. V gave up 5 bases and J gave up 4 bases, with 16 bases separating them. For the CDR3, the DNA is TGTGCCAGCAGCCCGGAACTTTCGGGGGCAGATACGCAGTATTTT. It is translated as CASSPELSGADTQYF.

This clonotype was observed at least ten times. The J gene is TRBJ1-1, the V gene TRBV7-9; weak D call: TRBD1 (6 bases). Germline-derived CDR1 and CDR2 are SEHNR and FQNEAQ (reference sequence). CDR3 size: 15 residues. Trimming cost V 1 base and J 6 bases, with 15 bases left between them. CDR3 loop: CASSLGGGPRSEAFF. The CDR3 nucleotides read TGTGCCAGCAGCTTAGGAGGGGGACCTAGGTCTGAAGCTTTCTTT.

The chain joins TRBV5-1 to TRBJ2-2; D is uncertain. The V and J ends lost 4 bases and 5 bases respectively, with 6 bases between them. From germline, CDR1 is SGHRS and CDR2 YFSETQ. The CDR3 runs to 12 residues. The CDR3: CASSKMTGELFF. CDR3 nucleotide sequence: TGCGCCAGCAGCAAAATGACCGGGGAGCTGTTTTTT.

The CDR3 DNA is TGTGCCAGTAGCCTGACAGGGATCGAGACCCAGTACTTC. This encodes CASSLTGIETQYF. This sequence joins TRBV19 and TRBJ2-5; the match to TRBD1 covers 7 bases. V shed 6 bases and J 5 bases; nucleotides not matched to a gene: 6. This CDR3 contains 13 residues. CDR1 and CDR2 from the germline V gene are LNHDA and SQIVND (reference sequence).

This clonotype was observed a few times. The chain is built from TRBV28 and TRBJ2-7; a possible D gene is TRBD2 (5 bases). V lost 5 bases and J lost 5, with 13 bases in between. The CDR3 spans 13 residues. The germline gives CDR1 MDHEN, CDR2 SYDVKM. Here the CDR3 DNA reads TGTGCCAGCAGTCCCGGGATGTATAACGAGCAGTACTTC. Translation gives CASSPGMYNEQYF. Drawing the rest from reference TRBV28 and TRBJ2-7, the complete variable domain is DVKVTQSSRYLVKRTGEKVFLECVQDMDHENMFWYRQDPGLGLRLIYFSYDVKMKEKGDIPEGYSVSREKKERFSLILESASTNQTSMYLCASSPGMYNEQYFGPGTRLTVT.

This clonotype was counted ten times or more. The V call is TRBV7-2, the J call TRBJ1-4; perhaps TRBD1 as D (5 bases). There are 13 residues in the CDR3. Germline lookup yields CDR1 SGHTA and CDR2 FQGNSA. The germline V and J ends were trimmed by 4 bases and 7 bases, with 10 bases remaining between them. This CDR3 is CASSYGTSEKLFF. The CDR3 coding sequence is TGTGCCAGCAGCTACGGGACTTCTGAAAAACTGTTTTTT.

This rearrangement joins TRBV20-1 to TRBJ1-4; D remains unclear. V dropped 0 bases and J dropped 6 bases, with 5 bases sitting between them. Germline-derived CDR1 and CDR2 are DFQATT and SNEGSKA (reference sequence). This CDR3 contains 12 residues. The CDR3 reads CSARERDEKLFF. CDR3 coding DNA: TGCAGTGCTAGAGAGCGGGATGAAAAACTGTTTTTT.